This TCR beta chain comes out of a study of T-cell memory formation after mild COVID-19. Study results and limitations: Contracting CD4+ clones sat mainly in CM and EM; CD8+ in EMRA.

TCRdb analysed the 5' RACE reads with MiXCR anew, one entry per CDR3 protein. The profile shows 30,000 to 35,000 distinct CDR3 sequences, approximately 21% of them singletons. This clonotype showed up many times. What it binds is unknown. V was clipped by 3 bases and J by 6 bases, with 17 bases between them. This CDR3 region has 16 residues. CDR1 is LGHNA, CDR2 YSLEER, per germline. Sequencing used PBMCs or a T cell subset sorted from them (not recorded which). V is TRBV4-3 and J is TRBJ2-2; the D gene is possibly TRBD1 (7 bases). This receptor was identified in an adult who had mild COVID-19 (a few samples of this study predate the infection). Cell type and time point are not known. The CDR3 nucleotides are TGCGCCAGCAGCCAGAGGGGGGACAGCTCAGCCGGGGAGCTGTTTTTT. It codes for CASSQRGDSSAGELFF.